This T cell receptor beta chain was captured in a study of T cells expressing NK-cell markers. Germline CDR1 is GTSNPN and CDR2 is SVGIG (reference sequence). This CDR3 has 12 amino acids. Details on this clonotype: The target antigen is unknown.

Points from the study as a whole: The share of CD8+ T cells held by dominant NKG2C+ clonotypes was about 1.0-7.5% in about 6 donors.

TCRdb reprocessed the 5' RACE reads and keeps a single row for each CDR3 protein, giving no DNA. Its clone listing holds about 5,000 distinct CDR3 sequences. The sequenced sample consisted of blood T cells: a sorted CD56 or NKG2C T cell subset, CD4+ or CD8+ T cells, or bulk PBMC T cells (not recorded which). The J gene is TRBJ2-5, the V gene TRBV30; TCRdb calls TRBD1, which cannot be checked without DNA. This sequence originates from a man between 18 and 29 years old in good health. CDR3 loop: CAWTGGRETQYF.